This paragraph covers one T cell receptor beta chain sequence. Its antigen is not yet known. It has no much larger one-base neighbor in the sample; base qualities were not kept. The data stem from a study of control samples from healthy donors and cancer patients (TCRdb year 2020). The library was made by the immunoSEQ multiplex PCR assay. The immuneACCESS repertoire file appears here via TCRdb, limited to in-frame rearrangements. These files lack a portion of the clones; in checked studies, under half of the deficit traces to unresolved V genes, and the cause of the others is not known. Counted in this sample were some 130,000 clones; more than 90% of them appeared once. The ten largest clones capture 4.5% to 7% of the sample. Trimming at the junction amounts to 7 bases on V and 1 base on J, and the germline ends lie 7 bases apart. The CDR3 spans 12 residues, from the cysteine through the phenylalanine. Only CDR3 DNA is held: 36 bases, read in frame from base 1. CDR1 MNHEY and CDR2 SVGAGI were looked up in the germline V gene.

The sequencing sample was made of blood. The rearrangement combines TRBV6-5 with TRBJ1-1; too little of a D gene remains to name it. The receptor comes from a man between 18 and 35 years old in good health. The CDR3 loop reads CASKGRNTEAFF. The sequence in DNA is TGTGCCAGCAAAGGCAGGAACACTGAAGCTTTCTTT.